This TCR beta chain comes out of a study of T cell changes during pregnancy in multiple sclerosis. The junction had 9 bases not matched to a gene; V was cut back by 4 bases and J by 2 bases. CDR3 length equals 15 residues. Looked up from germline, CDR1 is SGHNT and CDR2 is YYREEE (reference sequence). Sequenced by immunoSEQ multiplex PCR; TCRdb stores in-frame clones only, minus some. This table has 25,000 or so clones, 90% to 95% appearing once. The chain combines TRBV5-4 with TRBJ2-7; TRBD1 matches 7 bases. This receptor was obtained from a female donor with multiple sclerosis, enrolled in a pregnancy study. The source material was CD8+ T cells from peripheral blood mononuclear cells, sampled before pregnancy. Here the CDR3 reads CASSLRGRKAYEQYF. The DNA of the CDR3 is TGTGCCAGCAGCCTAAGGGGGCGGAAAGCCTACGAGCAGTACTTC. Together with reference TRBV5-4 and TRBJ2-7, the CDR3 gives the full variable domain: ETGVTQSPTHLIKTRGQQVTLRCSSQSGHNTVSWYQQALGQGPQFIFQYYREEENGRGNFPPRFSGLQFPNYSSELNVNALELDDSALYLCASSLRGRKAYEQYFGPGTRLTVT.